These 19 T cell receptor beta chains came from one sample sequenced in a study of identical twins. TCRdb recomputed calls from the 5' RACE reads with MiXCR, one row per CDR3 protein. The table shows about 500,000 distinct CDR3 sequences, with roughly an eighth occurring only once. These same data were also listed under a study on yellow fever vaccine responses in identical twins.

Sample: CD4+ T cells sorted from blood. The receptors here all came from a woman between 18 and 29 years old in good health.

The V gene is TRBV11-2, the J gene TRBJ2-4; 8 nucleotides align to TRBD2. CDR3 length: 18 residues. CDR1 SGHAT and CDR2 FQNNGV come from the germline V gene. V lost 5 bases to trimming and J lost 0 bases; unmatched junction nucleotides: 12. CDR3 bases: TGTGCCAGCAGCCCTCCTTCGGCGGGAGGACTAGCCAAAAACATTCAGTACTTC. This encodes CASSPPSAGGLAKNIQYF.

This clonotype was detected only a few times. The junction and the germline gene differ at one end; a read error may be behind it. The chain has TRBV7-7 and TRBJ2-5; TRBD1 aligns across 9 bases. CDR1 is SSHAT, CDR2 FNYEAQ, per germline (reference sequence). The CDR3 sequence is 15 residues long. Here the CDR3 reads CASSPTGQGWETQYF. The CDR3 DNA reads as TGTGCTAGCAGCCCGACGGGACAGGGCTGGGAGACCCAGTACTTC.

This clonotype occurred a few times. The J gene is TRBJ2-3, the V gene TRBV6-2 or TRBV6-3, with D perhaps matching TRBD1 (7 bases). From germline, CDR1 is MNHEY and CDR2 SVGEGT. The CDR3 has 15 residues. V shed 4 bases and J shed 3 bases, with 14 bases lying between them. The CDR3, as DNA: TGTGCCAGCAGTTCCTACAGGGGAGGAACAGATACGCAGTATTTT. It translates to CASSSYRGGTDTQYF.

This clonotype was counted ten times or more. The chain has TRBV10-3 and TRBJ1-6; 7 nucleotides align to TRBD1. This CDR3 is 13 amino acids long. The J segment lost 7 bases and the V segment lost 11 bases, leaving 8 bases of the junction unmatched. Germline assignment: CDR1 ENHRY and CDR2 SYGVKD. DNA for the CDR3: TGTGCCGCGACAGGGATGACAAATTCACCCCTCCACTTT. It codes for CAATGMTNSPLHF.

This clonotype occurred many times. This chain joins TRBV4-3 and TRBJ2-7; D is tentatively TRBD1 or TRBD2 (5 bases each). CDR3 length equals 15 residues. V lost 2 bases to trimming and J lost 4 bases, with 15 bases between them. Germline-derived CDR1 and CDR2 are LGHNA and YSLEER. DNA of the CDR3: TGCGCCAGCAGCCAAAACCGGGACCGAATATACGAGCAGTACTTC. This sequence encodes CASSQNRDRIYEQYF.

The rearrangement links TRBV7-6 to TRBJ2-1; D unresolved. CDR3 length: 17 residues. Per the germline V gene, CDR1 is SGHVS and CDR2 is FNYEAQ. V was shortened by 2 bases and J by 0 bases, with 14 bases between the two germline ends. CDR3 bases: TGTGCCAGCAGCTTAAGCCCCCCACGGCCCTCCTACAATGAGCAGTTCTTC. Translation: CASSLSPPRPSYNEQFF.

The chain uses TRBV25-1 and TRBJ1-3; D unresolved. The CDR3 has 12 residues. Germline V CDR1 and CDR2: MGHDK, SYGVNS. V was clipped by 6 bases and J by 2 bases, with 5 bases between them. This CDR3 reads CASRGAGNTIYF. The CDR3, as DNA: TGTGCCAGCAGAGGCGCTGGAAACACCATATATTTT.

The chain uses TRBV6-2 or TRBV6-3 and TRBJ2-7; D uncertain. Per the germline V gene, CDR1 is MNHEY and CDR2 is SVGEGT. The length of the CDR3 is 16 residues. V shed 1 base and J shed 1 base, with 14 bases lying between them. This CDR3 reads CASSYYPVLPSYEQYF. CDR3 coding DNA: TGTGCCAGCAGTTACTATCCGGTATTGCCGTCCTACGAGCAGTACTTC.

This clonotype was observed a handful of times. The rearrangement uses TRBV20-1 and TRBJ2-1; no definite D call. This CDR3 is 13 amino acids long. Trimming took off 3 bases at V and 7 bases at J, with 13 bases between the two ends. CDR1 and CDR2 (germline): DFQATT, SNEGSKA (reference sequence). CDR3 region: CSASVGVRNEQFF. DNA of the CDR3: TGCAGTGCTAGTGTTGGGGTGAGGAATGAGCAGTTCTTC.

The table lists this clonotype with a few counts. The gene calls are TRBV18 and TRBJ2-7, with 10 positions matching TRBD2. With 6 bases clipped from V and 2 bases from J, the junction kept 13 bases outside the gene matches. This CDR3 comprises 17 residues. Germline assignment: CDR1 KGHSH and CDR2 LQKENI. The CDR3 nucleotides are TGTGCCAGCTCTCGCACTCCGGGACTAGCGACTCCCTACGAGCAGTACTTC. Protein sequence: CASSRTPGLATPYEQYF.

This clonotype appeared many times. CDR3 sequence: CASSRGQVYGYTF. The DNA for the CDR3 is TGTGCCAGCAGCCGAGGACAGGTTTATGGCTACACCTTC. The chain has TRBV12-3 or TRBV12-4 and TRBJ1-2, with 7 bases aligning to TRBD1. V was clipped by 6 bases and J by 5 bases; unmatched bases: 6. The CDR3 runs to 13 residues.

This clonotype turned up a few times. The rearrangement links TRBV7-8 to TRBJ2-3; 7 nucleotides align to TRBD1. The CDR3 runs to 18 residues. Germline V gene sequence: CDR1 SGHVS, CDR2 FQNEAQ. J was trimmed by 2 bases and V by 2 bases; bases with no gene match: 13. CDR3: CASSLISPGTANTDTQYF. CDR3 nucleotides: TGTGCCAGCAGCTTAATTTCTCCCGGGACAGCCAACACAGATACGCAGTATTTT.

This clonotype has just a few counts. V usage is TRBV6-4 and J usage is TRBJ1-1; 7 bases fit TRBD1. Per the germline V gene, CDR1 is MRHNA and CDR2 is SNTAGT. J lost 1 base, V lost 7 bases, and 6 bases had no gene match. The CDR3 is 14 amino acids. The CDR3: CASTPGTENTEAFF. In DNA, the CDR3 is TGTGCCAGCACTCCCGGGACAGAGAACACTGAAGCTTTCTTT.

The genes are TRBV3-1 and TRBJ2-7; D perhaps matches TRBD1 (6 bases). Per the germline V gene, CDR1 is LGHDT and CDR2 is YNNKEL (reference sequence). The CDR3 covers 17 residues. Trimming stripped 2 bases from V and 1 base from J, with 18 bases between. DNA of the CDR3: TGTGCCAGCAGCCAACAACCAGGGGAAAGTCGATCCTACGAGCAGTACTTC. Amino acids: CASSQQPGESRSYEQYF.

This clonotype has a handful of counts. This rearrangement joins TRBV28 to TRBJ2-7; 10 bases align to TRBD2. Per the germline V gene, CDR1 is MDHEN and CDR2 is SYDVKM. CDR3 length: 17 residues. V shed 1 base, J shed 4 bases, and the junction held 10 bases outside the gene matches. CDR3 DNA sequence: TGTGCCAGCAGTTTATCGGTGGGGCTAGCGGGAGTTTACGAGCAGTACTTC. Translated: CASSLSVGLAGVYEQYF.

This clonotype has only a few counts. At one end, the junction sequence differs from germline, possibly due to a read error. The genes are TRBV7-7 and TRBJ2-5; D is perhaps TRBD1 (6 bases). Germline assignment: CDR1 SSHAT and CDR2 FNYEAQ (reference sequence). The CDR3 loop spans 15 amino acids. CDR3 bases: TGTGCTAGCAGCCGACATCCCAACAGGGAAGAGACCCAGTACTTC. Its translation: CASSRHPNREETQYF.

This clonotype was seen repeatedly, ten times or more. The chain carries TRBV5-1 and TRBJ2-3; 10 nucleotides align to TRBD2. Trimming at V came to 5 bases and at J to 3 bases, leaving 6 bases not matched to a gene. Germline CDR1 SGHRS, CDR2 YFSETQ. The CDR3 length is 15 residues. CDR3 nucleotide sequence: TGCGCCAGCAGACGTCTAGCGGGAGCTACAGATACGCAGTATTTT. This translates into CASRRLAGATDTQYF.

This clonotype was picked up many times. V is TRBV29-1 and J is TRBJ2-7, with TRBD2 as a possible D gene (6 bases). The V end was cut by 5 bases, the J end by 2 bases, with 7 bases between. The CDR3 is 11 amino acids. Germline V lookup: CDR1 SQVTM, CDR2 ANQGSEA. The CDR3 DNA sequence: TGCAGCGTTCGCGGGGCCTACGAGCAGTACTTC. The encoded protein is CSVRGAYEQYF.

This clonotype was counted many times. The chain recombines TRBV6-1 with TRBJ2-2, with D perhaps matching TRBD2 (6 bases). The V gene's germline CDR1 is MNHNS and CDR2 SASEGT. Trimming took 5 bases from V and 4 from J, leaving 14 bases between them. This CDR3 comprises 15 residues. CDR3 coding DNA: TGTGCCAGCAGTCCCGATGGGGGAGGCACCGGGGAGCTGTTTTTT. Translating gives CASSPDGGGTGELFF.